This T cell receptor beta chain derives from a study of T cells in Graves' hyperthyroidism and ophthalmopathy (dated by TCRdb to 2018 to 2020). The study in broad terms: Peripheral blood was sampled at the time of initial diagnosis, prior to any treatment. In roughly six Graves' hyperthyroidism patients, the study also compared T-cell repertoires from thyroid tissue with T-cell repertoires from blood. Prospective prediction of ophthalmopathy was tested in an independent validation cohort of approximately 19 hyperthyroidism patients and some 17 patients who later progressed to ophthalmopathy. The paper reports TCR Vbeta CDR3 sequencing of more than 120 peripheral blood samples: around 45 ophthalmopathy, fewer than 80 hyperthyroidism and around 17 progressor patients. The approximately 98 discovery patients were randomly divided into training and test sets at a 7:3 ratio. After blood sampling, hyperthyroidism patients were treated with methimazole at a starting dose of 30 mg daily, and ophthalmopathy patients were treated with high-dose intravenous methylprednisolone. A discovery cohort of 95 to 100 patients, 43 with Graves' ophthalmopathy and approximately 57 with stable Graves' hyperthyroidism, was used to find distinguishing TCR V-J signatures. The investigation overall reported the following: A 13 V-J signature model separated ophthalmopathy from stable hyperthyroidism, with approximately 86% sensitivity and 81.08% specificity in cross-validation and 80%/75% in testing. In validation, progression to ophthalmopathy was predicted by the model with roughly 69% sensitivity and nearly 75% specificity, a median of roughly 6.4 months before onset. No statistical method was used to fix the sample size in advance, and group allocation was not hidden from the investigators. Blood samples also contained most of the expanded thyroid clonotypes (frequency above 0.001), which suggests that blood repertoires may reflect thyroid immune responses.

This clonotype was counted many times. No cognate antigen has been identified for it. Base quality data are lacking; no much larger clone is found one base away. The TCR beta CDR3 regions were amplified from the RNA transcripts. A first-round RT-PCR of the TCR CDR3 used the HTBI primer set with the Qiagen OneStep RT-PCR kit. Libraries were constructed in a second round of multiplex PCR, after which size selection and purification were performed. The libraries were sequenced on an Illumina HiSeq2000 using paired-end 100 bp reads. The original pipeline was this. SOAPnuke was used to process the raw data, with reads discarded if the reads contained adapters or uncalled bases, had a mean Phred below 15, or lacked an exact constant-primer or identifier match. High-quality paired reads were merged using COPE v1.2.5, and each unique nucleotide sequence was defined as a clonotype. MiTCR v1.1 was used to align clonotypes to the IMGT TRBV, TRBD and TRBJ reference segments. The analysis included only V-J combinations with a frequency above 0.0001, which together covered roughly 99% of the repertoires. The TCS score was defined as the ratio of F50 (clonal expansion) to E x V (chaos), calculated using BLOSUM62-based TCRdist between CDR3 peptides within each V-J. Welch's t-statistics and random forest reduced roughly 540 V-J features to roughly 13, which were used in a naive Bayes classifier (R e1071). TCRdb reprocessing: public reads trimmed at Q25 with fastp, clones called with MiXCR, in-frame beta chains kept. Each CDR3 protein gets just one entry, which takes the most common genes and DNA from the rows behind it. The V and J calls, along with clone size, are taken from TCRdb and not from the paper's own processing. For this sample there are about 290,000 distinct CDR3 sequences; roughly 15% appear just once. The top ten constitute almost 8% of the sample.

Hyperthyroidism patients were newly diagnosed, with disease duration under 2 months, and aged 18 to 65 years. Patients with uncontrolled infections, other autoimmune diseases, pregnancy or lactation were excluded. Diagnoses relied on clinical symptoms, serum thyroxine and TRAb, thyroid ultrasound and orbital computed tomography. Blood from progressor patients was drawn when they were first diagnosed with hyperthyroidism, before any ophthalmopathy symptoms appeared. PBMCs were isolated from more than 8 ml of fresh peripheral blood by Ficoll-Paque density gradient centrifugation. Progressor patients were first diagnosed with Graves' hyperthyroidism and then developed ophthalmopathy during follow-up. Total RNA was extracted with Trizol reagent, and quality was checked on an Agilent 2100 Bioanalyzer. This sequence originates from a woman younger than 45 with Graves' hyperthyroidism that later progressed to Graves' ophthalmopathy. The sample was blood.

The DNA is TGTGCCAGCGGGGACGGCGACACAGATACGCAGTATTTT. This is translated as CASGDGDTDTQYF. The rearranged chain carries TRBV7-9 and TRBJ2-3; the D element could tentatively be TRBD1 or TRBD2, as 5 bases agree for each. The CDR3 spans 13 residues, from the cysteine through the phenylalanine. Only the CDR3 DNA stays, 39 bases, in frame from base 1. V loses 8 bases, J loses 2 bases, and the germline ends lie 11 bases apart. CDR1 and CDR2, looked up from the germline V gene (reference sequence), are SEHNR and FQNEAQ.